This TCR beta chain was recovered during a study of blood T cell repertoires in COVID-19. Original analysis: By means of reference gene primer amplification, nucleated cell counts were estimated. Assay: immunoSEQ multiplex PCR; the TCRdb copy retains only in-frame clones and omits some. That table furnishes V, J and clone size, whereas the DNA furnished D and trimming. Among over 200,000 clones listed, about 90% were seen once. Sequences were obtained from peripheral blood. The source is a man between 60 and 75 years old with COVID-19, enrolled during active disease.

The CDR3 region has the DNA TGTGCCAGCAGCTTAGAATCGTGGGGAGGCGAGCAGTACTTC. Translating it yields CASSLESWGGEQYF. This chain links TRBV7-9 with TRBJ2-7; TRBD2 might be the D (6 bases). The CDR3 contains 14 residues. Germline values: CDR1 SEHNR, CDR2 FQNEAQ (reference sequence). With 1 base removed from V and 6 bases from J, the gap between germline ends came to 13 bases.